The rows below give T cell receptor beta chains drawn from one sample of a study of cytomegalovirus exposure and HLA in healthy donors. Sequencing used immunoSEQ multiplex PCR; TCRdb keeps in-frame clones, though not all of them. Counted here are 110,000 to 150,000 clones, roughly 80% occurring once; the ten biggest clones make up less than 1.5%. Sequenced sample: PBMCs. Every receptor here comes from a female donor in good health and CMV-seronegative. The CDR3 runs from the conserved cysteine through the conserved F or W. D genes are given only for firm matches. A row's size may be missing; if present it is once, few, many or a size class.

CDR3: CASSLGRGNNQPQHF
DNA: TGTGCCAGCAGCTTAGGCAGGGGGAACAATCAGCCCCAGCATTTT
V: TRBV13
D: TRBD1
J: TRBJ1-5
size: NA

CDR3: CATWWSGTDTQYF
DNA: TGTGCCACCTGGTGGAGCGGCACAGATACGCAGTATTTT
V: TRBV21-1
D: NA
J: TRBJ2-3
size: NA

CDR3: CASSPRLADPYEQYF
DNA: TGTGCCAGCAGTCCCAGACTAGCGGATCCCTACGAGCAGTACTTC
V: TRBV28
D: TRBD2
J: TRBJ2-7
size: NA

CDR3: CASRGTGTSPSEQYF
DNA: TGTGCCAGCAGGGGTACCGGGACTAGTCCGAGTGAGCAGTACTTC
V: TRBV6-5
D: TRBD2
J: TRBJ2-7
size: NA

CDR3: CASSERQGGQYF
DNA: TGCGCCAGCAGTGAGAGACAGGGCGGGCAGTACTTC
V: TRBV10-1
D: TRBD1
J: TRBJ2-7
size: few

CDR3: CASSLEESNTGELFF
DNA: TGCGCCAGCAGCTTGGAGGAGTCGAACACCGGGGAGCTGTTTTTT
V: TRBV5-1
D: NA
J: TRBJ2-2
size: NA

CDR3: CAWDGQFNEKLFF
DNA: TGTGCCTGGGATGGACAGTTTAATGAAAAACTGTTTTTT
V: TRBV30
D: NA
J: TRBJ1-4
size: NA

CDR3: CASSRGQGYGYTF
DNA: TGTGCCAGCAGTAGGGGACAGGGCTATGGCTACACCTTC
V: TRBV6-5
D: TRBD1
J: TRBJ1-2
size: NA

CDR3: CASRDSRGQETQYF
DNA: TGTGCCAGCAGAGACTCCAGAGGTCAAGAGACCCAGTACTTC
V: TRBV28
D: NA
J: TRBJ2-5
size: few

CDR3: CASSLESSGRNEQFF
DNA: TGCGCCAGCAGCTTGGAGTCTAGCGGGAGAAATGAGCAGTTCTTC
V: TRBV5-1
D: TRBD2
J: TRBJ2-1
size: NA

CDR3: CASSLRTVQETQYF
DNA: TGCGCCAGCAGCCTCCGGACAGTCCAAGAGACCCAGTACTTC
V: TRBV4-1
D: NA
J: TRBJ2-5
size: NA

CDR3: CASSPLAGGLYEQYF
DNA: TGCGCCAGCAGCCCCCTAGCGGGAGGGCTATACGAGCAGTACTTC
V: TRBV10-1
D: TRBD2
J: TRBJ2-7
size: NA

CDR3: CATSRDPSGANVLTF
DNA: TGTGCCACCAGCAGAGACCCTTCTGGGGCCAACGTCCTGACTTTC
V: TRBV15
D: NA
J: TRBJ2-6
size: NA

CDR3: CASSPALNEQFF
DNA: TGTGCCAGCAGCCCTGCGCTGAATGAGCAGTTCTTC
V: TRBV9
D: NA
J: TRBJ2-1
size: once

CDR3: CASSLAGGGGGSYEQYF
DNA: TGTGCCAGCAGCCTGGCCGGGGGTGGGGGGGGATCCTACGAGCAGTACTTC
V: TRBV4-2
D: TRBD2
J: TRBJ2-7
size: NA

CDR3: CASSLVGTSGSGEQFF
DNA: TGTGCCAGCAGCTTGGTAGGGACTAGCGGGAGTGGTGAGCAGTTCTTC
V: TRBV5-6
D: TRBD2
J: TRBJ2-1
size: NA

CDR3: CASSSWQTNEKLFF
DNA: TGTGCCAGCAGCTCGTGGCAGACTAATGAAAAACTGTTTTTT
V: TRBV5-4
D: NA
J: TRBJ1-4
size: NA

CDR3: CASRDRGLEAFF
DNA: TGTGCCAGCAGAGACAGGGGGCTGGAAGCTTTCTTT
V: TRBV27
D: TRBD1
J: TRBJ1-1
size: NA

CDR3: CASSQDTRTVFRNYGYTF
DNA: TGCGCCAGCAGCCAGGATACGAGGACAGTTTTCCGGAACTATGGCTACACCTTC
V: TRBV4-1
D: NA
J: TRBJ1-2
size: NA

CDR3: CASSSTGVSNQPQHF
DNA: TGTGCCAGCAGTTCCACAGGGGTTAGCAATCAGCCCCAGCATTTT
V: TRBV28
D: TRBD1
J: TRBJ1-5
size: NA

CDR3: CASSQEGTGGYEQYF
DNA: TGTGCCAGCAGCCAAGAAGGGACAGGGGGCTACGAGCAGTACTTC
V: TRBV14
D: TRBD1
J: TRBJ2-7
size: NA

CDR3: CASSLGRDTLSGNTIYF
DNA: TGCGCCAGCAGCTTAGGCCGGGACACCCTCTCTGGAAACACCATATATTTT
V: TRBV5-1
D: NA
J: TRBJ1-3
size: once

CDR3: CASRMGALRYGYTF
DNA: TGTGCCAGCCGAATGGGGGCATTAAGGTATGGCTACACCTTC
V: TRBV28
D: NA
J: TRBJ1-2
size: medium-sized

CDR3: CASSQVLGTGDEQYF
DNA: TGCGCCAGCAGCCAAGTTTTGGGGACAGGGGACGAGCAGTACTTC
V: TRBV4-1
D: TRBD1
J: TRBJ2-7
size: NA

CDR3: CASRSSRPITDTQYF
DNA: TGTGCCAGCCGCTCTAGCCGACCGATCACAGATACGCAGTATTTT
V: TRBV27
D: NA
J: TRBJ2-3
size: NA

CDR3: CASSPGLGENQYF
DNA: TGTGCCAGCAGTCCGGGACTAGGGGAAAACCAGTACTTC
V: TRBV6-5
D: TRBD2
J: TRBJ2-5
size: NA

CDR3: CASSELPDTEAFF
DNA: TGTGCCAGCAGTGAACTCCCTGACACTGAAGCTTTCTTT
V: TRBV2
D: NA
J: TRBJ1-1
size: NA

CDR3: CASSELGTTYEQYF
DNA: TGTGCCAGCTCAGAACTCGGGACTACCTACGAGCAGTACTTC
V: TRBV18
D: TRBD2
J: TRBJ2-7
size: NA

CDR3: CASSQGGTASYEQYF
DNA: TGTGCCAGCAGCCAAGGGGGGACAGCATCCTACGAGCAGTACTTC
V: TRBV4-2
D: TRBD1
J: TRBJ2-7
size: NA

CDR3: CASSLGTSGSIREQFF
DNA: TGCGCCAGCAGCTTGGGGACTAGCGGGAGCATTCGGGAGCAGTTCTTC
V: TRBV5-1
D: TRBD2
J: TRBJ2-1
size: few

CDR3: CASSLMAQGVRNEQFF
DNA: TGTGCCAGCAGCTTAATGGCCCAGGGGGTAAGAAATGAGCAGTTCTTC
V: TRBV5-4
D: TRBD1
J: TRBJ2-1
size: NA

CDR3: CASSLGGLNYGYTF
DNA: TGTGCCAGCAGCTTAGGAGGTCTGAACTATGGCTACACCTTC
V: TRBV11-1
D: NA
J: TRBJ1-2
size: NA

CDR3: CASSKGGGLRNEQYF
DNA: TGTGCCAGCAGTAAAGGGGGAGGGCTGCGCAACGAGCAGTACTTC
V: TRBV2
D: NA
J: TRBJ2-7
size: NA

CDR3: CASSYGQGRRNIQYF
DNA: TGTGCCAGCAGCTACGGTCAGGGTCGGAGAAACATTCAGTACTTC
V: TRBV11-2
D: NA
J: TRBJ2-4
size: NA

CDR3: CASSPRLGEPYNEQFF
DNA: TGTGCCAGCAGTCCCCGACTCGGGGAACCCTACAATGAGCAGTTCTTC
V: TRBV27
D: NA
J: TRBJ2-1
size: once

CDR3: CASSPWDRGRSTSNQPQHF
DNA: TGTGCCAGCAGTCCATGGGACAGGGGACGGTCAACAAGCAATCAGCCCCAGCATTTT
V: TRBV28
D: TRBD1
J: TRBJ1-5
size: NA

CDR3: CASSYLGQVGQPQHF
DNA: TGTGCCAGCAGTTACCTCGGACAGGTCGGGCAGCCCCAGCATTTT
V: TRBV6-6
D: TRBD1
J: TRBJ1-5
size: NA

CDR3: CASSGTESYEQYF
DNA: TGTGCCAGCTCCGGGACTGAGTCCTACGAGCAGTACTTC
V: TRBV25-1
D: NA
J: TRBJ2-7
size: NA

CDR3: CASSERPGEAFF
DNA: TGTGCCAGCAGTGAAAGGCCAGGGGAAGCTTTCTTT
V: TRBV6-1
D: NA
J: TRBJ1-1
size: NA

CDR3: CASSEQDNQPQHF
DNA: TGTGCCAGCTCAGAACAGGACAATCAGCCCCAGCATTTT
V: TRBV18
D: NA
J: TRBJ1-5
size: NA

CDR3: CASSEAGNYGYTF
DNA: TGCGCCAGCAGTGAGGCAGGAAACTATGGCTACACCTTC
V: TRBV10-2
D: NA
J: TRBJ1-2
size: NA